This T cell receptor beta chain was retrieved from a study of blood T cells in healthy people across ages. It was approximately 10 milliliters of peripheral blood that were drawn from each donor. Samples each had at least 5 micrograms of total RNA extracted. Broader study findings: A roughly linear age-dependent decrease characterized TCR beta diversity per million T cells. Estimates drawn from one million T cells were deemed to understate diversity.

Remarks on this clonotype: What it recognizes is unknown.

This CDR3 comprises 14 residues. The V and J ends lost 0 bases and 5 bases respectively, with 9 bases between them. Looked up from germline, CDR1 is SGHRS and CDR2 is YFSETQ. Sample-barcoded 5' priming and a J-beta primer mix drove a second PCR of roughly 7 to 11 cycles. Via MiXCR, TCRdb re-called the 5' RACE reads, giving one row per CDR3 protein. The repertoire holds 350,000 to 450,000 distinct CDR3 sequences, with 45% to 60% as singletons. The origin of this receptor is a man aged 60 to 69 in good health. V gene TRBV5-1 combines with J gene TRBJ2-1; no firm D call. The sample taken for sequencing was blood. CDR3 in DNA: TGCGCCAGCAGCTTGGGTATGACCGACAATGAGCAGTTCTTC. This encodes CASSLGMTDNEQFF.